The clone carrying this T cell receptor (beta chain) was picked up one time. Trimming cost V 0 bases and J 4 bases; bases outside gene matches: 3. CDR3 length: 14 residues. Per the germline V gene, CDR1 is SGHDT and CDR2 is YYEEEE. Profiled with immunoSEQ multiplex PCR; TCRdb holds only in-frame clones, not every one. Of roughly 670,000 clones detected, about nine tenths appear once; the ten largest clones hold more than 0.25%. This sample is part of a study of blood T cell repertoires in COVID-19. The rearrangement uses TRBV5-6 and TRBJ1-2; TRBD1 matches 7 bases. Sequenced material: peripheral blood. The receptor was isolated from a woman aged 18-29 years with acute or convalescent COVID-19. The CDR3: CASSLDRGFYGYTF. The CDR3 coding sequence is TGTGCCAGCAGCTTGGACAGGGGATTCTATGGCTACACCTTC.